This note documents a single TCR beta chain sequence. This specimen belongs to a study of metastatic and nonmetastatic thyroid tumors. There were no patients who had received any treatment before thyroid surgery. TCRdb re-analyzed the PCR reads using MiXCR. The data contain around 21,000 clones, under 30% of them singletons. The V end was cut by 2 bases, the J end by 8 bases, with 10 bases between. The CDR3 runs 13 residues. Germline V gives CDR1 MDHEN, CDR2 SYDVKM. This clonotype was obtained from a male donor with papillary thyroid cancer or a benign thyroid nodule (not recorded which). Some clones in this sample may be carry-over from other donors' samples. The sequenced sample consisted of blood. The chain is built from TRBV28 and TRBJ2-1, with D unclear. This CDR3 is CASSLGRGDEQFF. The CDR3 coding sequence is TGTGCCAGCAGTTTAGGTCGAGGCGATGAGCAGTTCTTC.